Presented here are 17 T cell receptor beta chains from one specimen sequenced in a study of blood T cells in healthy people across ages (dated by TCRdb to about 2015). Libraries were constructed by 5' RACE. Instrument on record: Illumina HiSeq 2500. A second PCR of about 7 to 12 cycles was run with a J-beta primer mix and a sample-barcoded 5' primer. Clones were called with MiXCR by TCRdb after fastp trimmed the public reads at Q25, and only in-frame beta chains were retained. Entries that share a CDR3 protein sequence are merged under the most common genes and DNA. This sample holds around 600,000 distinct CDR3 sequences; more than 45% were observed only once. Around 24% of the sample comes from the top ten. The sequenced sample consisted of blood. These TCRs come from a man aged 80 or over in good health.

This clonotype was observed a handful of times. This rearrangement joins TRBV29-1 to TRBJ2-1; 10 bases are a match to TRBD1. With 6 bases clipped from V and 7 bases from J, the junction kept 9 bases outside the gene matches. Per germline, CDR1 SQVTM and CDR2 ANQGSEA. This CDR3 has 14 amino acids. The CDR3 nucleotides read TGCAGCGTGGCACCGGGACAGGGGAGAAATGAGCAGTTCTTC. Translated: CSVAPGQGRNEQFF.

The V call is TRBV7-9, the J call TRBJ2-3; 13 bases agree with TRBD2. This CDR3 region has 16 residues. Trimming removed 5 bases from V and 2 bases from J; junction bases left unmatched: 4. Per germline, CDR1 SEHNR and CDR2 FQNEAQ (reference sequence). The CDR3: CASSRTSGGLTDTQYF. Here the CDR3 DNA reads TGTGCCAGCAGCCGGACTAGCGGGGGCCTCACAGATACGCAGTATTTT.

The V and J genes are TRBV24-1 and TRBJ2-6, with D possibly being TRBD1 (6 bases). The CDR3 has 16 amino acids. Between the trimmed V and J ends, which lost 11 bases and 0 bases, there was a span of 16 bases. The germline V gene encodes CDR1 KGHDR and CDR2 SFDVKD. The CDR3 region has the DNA TGTGCCATTGGGGGCTTCTCCCCCTCTGGGGCCAACGTCCTGACTTTC. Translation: CAIGGFSPSGANVLTF.

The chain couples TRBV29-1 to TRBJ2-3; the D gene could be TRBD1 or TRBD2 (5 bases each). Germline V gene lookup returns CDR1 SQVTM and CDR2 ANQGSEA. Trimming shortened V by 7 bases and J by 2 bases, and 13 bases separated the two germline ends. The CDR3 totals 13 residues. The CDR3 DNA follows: TGCAGCGCCGTGGGGGATTCCACAGATACGCAGTATTTT. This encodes CSAVGDSTDTQYF.

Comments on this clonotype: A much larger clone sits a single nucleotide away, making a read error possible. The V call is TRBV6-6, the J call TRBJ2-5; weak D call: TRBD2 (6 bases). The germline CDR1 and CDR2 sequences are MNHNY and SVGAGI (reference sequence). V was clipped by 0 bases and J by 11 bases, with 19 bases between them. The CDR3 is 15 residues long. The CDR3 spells CASSYSLAEWGEQYF. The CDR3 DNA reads TGTGCCAGCAGTTACTCACTAGCCGAATGGGGTGAGCAGTACTTC.

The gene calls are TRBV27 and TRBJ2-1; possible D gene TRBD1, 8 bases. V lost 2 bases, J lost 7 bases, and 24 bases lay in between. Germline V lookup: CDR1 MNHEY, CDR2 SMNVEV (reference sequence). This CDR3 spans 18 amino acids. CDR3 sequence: CASSLGAGGWREQNEQFF. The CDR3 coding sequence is TGTGCCAGCAGTTTAGGGGCAGGGGGCTGGCGGGAGCAGAATGAGCAGTTCTTC.

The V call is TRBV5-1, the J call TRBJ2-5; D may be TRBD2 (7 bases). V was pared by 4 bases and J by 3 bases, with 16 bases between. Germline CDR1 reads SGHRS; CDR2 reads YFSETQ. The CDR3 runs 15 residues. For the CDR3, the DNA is TGCGCCAGCAGCCCCCCGGGGGAGGGGGAAGAGACCCAGTACTTC. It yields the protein CASSPPGEGEETQYF.

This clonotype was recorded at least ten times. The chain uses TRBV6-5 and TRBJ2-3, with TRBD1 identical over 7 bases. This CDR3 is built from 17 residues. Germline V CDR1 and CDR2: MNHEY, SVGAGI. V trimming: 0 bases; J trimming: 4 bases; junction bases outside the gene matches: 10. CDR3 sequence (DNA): TGTGCCAGCAGTTACTCGAGGGGGCGCGGACGCGCAGATACGCAGTATTTT. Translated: CASSYSRGRGRADTQYF.

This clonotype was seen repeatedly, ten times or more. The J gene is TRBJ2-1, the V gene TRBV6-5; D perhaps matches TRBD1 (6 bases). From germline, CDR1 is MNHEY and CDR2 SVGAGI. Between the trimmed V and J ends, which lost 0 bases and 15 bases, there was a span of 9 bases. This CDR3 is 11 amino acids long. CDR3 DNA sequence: TGTGCCAGCAGTTACTCGGGACAACCGTTCTTC. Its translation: CASSYSGQPFF.

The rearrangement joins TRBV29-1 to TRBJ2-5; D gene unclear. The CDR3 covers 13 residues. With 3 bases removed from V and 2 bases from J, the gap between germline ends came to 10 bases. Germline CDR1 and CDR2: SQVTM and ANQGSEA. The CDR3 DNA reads TGCAGCGTTGACCCGGCCAGTCAAGAGACCCAGTACTTC. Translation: CSVDPASQETQYF.

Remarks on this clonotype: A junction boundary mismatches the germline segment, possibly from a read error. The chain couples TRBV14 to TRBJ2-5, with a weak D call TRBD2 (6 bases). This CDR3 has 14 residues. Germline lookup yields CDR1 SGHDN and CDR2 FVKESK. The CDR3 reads CASSQDLAGGEQYF. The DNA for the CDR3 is TGTGCCAGCAGTCAAGATTTAGCCGGCGGGGAGCAGTACTTC. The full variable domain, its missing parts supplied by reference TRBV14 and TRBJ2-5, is EAGVTQFPSHSVIEKGQTVTLRCDPISGHDNLYWYRRVMGKEIKFLLHFVKESKQDESGMPNNRFLAERTGGTYSTLKVQPAELEDSGVYFCASSQDLAGGEQYFGPGTRLLVL.

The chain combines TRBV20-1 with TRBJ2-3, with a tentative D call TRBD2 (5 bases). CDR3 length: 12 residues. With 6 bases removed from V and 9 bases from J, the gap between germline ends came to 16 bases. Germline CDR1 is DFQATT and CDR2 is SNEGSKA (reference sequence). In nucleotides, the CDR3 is TGCAGTGCCACACCGGGAATGGGGACGCAGTATTTT. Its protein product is CSATPGMGTQYF.

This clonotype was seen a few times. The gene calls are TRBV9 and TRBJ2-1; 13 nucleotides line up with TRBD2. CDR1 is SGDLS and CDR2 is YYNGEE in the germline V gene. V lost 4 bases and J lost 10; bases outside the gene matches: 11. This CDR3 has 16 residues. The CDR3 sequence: CASSLGTSGAFGEQFF. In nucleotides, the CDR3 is TGTGCCAGCAGCCTCGGGACTAGCGGGGCCTTTGGGGAGCAGTTCTTC. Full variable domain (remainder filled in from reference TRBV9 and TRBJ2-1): DSGVTQTPKHLITATGQRVTLRCSPRSGDLSVYWYQQSLDQGLQFLIQYYNGEERAKGNILERFSAQQFPDLHSELNLSSLELGDSALYFCASSLGTSGAFGEQFFGPGTRLTVL.

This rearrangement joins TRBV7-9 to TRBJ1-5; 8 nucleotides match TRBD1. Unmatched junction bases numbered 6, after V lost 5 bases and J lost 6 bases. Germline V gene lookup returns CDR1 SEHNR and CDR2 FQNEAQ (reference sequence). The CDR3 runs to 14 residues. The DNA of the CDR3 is TGTGCCAGCAGCACCCAGGACAGGGTTCAGCCCCAGCATTTT. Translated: CASSTQDRVQPQHF.

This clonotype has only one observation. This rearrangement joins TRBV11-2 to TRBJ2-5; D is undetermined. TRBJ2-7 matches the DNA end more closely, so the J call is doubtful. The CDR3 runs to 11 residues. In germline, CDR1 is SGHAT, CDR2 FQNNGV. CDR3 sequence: CASSKSGEQYF. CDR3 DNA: TGTGCCAGCAGCAAGTCCGGCGAGCAGTACTTC.

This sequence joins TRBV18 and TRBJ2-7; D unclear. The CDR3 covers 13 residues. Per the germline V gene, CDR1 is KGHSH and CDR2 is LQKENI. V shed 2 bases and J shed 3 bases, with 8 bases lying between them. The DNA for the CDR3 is TGTGCCAGCTCACCAGGCCACCTCTACGAGCAGTACTTC. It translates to CASSPGHLYEQYF. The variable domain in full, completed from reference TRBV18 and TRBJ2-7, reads NAGVMQNPRHLVRRRGQEARLRCSPMKGHSHVYWYRQLPEEGLKFMVYLQKENIIDESGMPKERFSAEFPKEGPSILRIQQVVRGDSAAYFCASSPGHLYEQYFGPGTRLTVT.

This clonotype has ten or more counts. In DNA form, the CDR3 reads TGCAGTGCTACCCTGGTGGATACGCAGTATTTT. Encoded protein: CSATLVDTQYF. The chain is built from TRBV20-1 and TRBJ2-3; no clear D. The CDR3 loop spans 11 amino acids. Germline CDR1 reads DFQATT; CDR2 reads SNEGSKA (reference sequence). V lost 4 bases and J 6 bases, leaving 8 bases between the germline ends.